This T cell receptor (beta chain) originates from a study of T cells of healthy individuals (dated by TCRdb to 2016 to 2018). Cut back by 1 base and 6 bases, the V and J ends lie 12 bases apart. Looking up the germline V gene yields CDR1 SGHTA and CDR2 FQGNSA. The CDR3 goes from the cysteine to the phenylalanine over 15 residues. Just CDR3 DNA is preserved here, 45 bases in frame from base 1. Note on this clonotype: There is no known antigen for this receptor. No quality values exist for individual bases; no much larger clone is one base distant.

To prepare the library, 5' RACE was applied. Data came from an Illumina MiSeq. TCRdb handled the public reads itself, with Q25 trimming in fastp and clone calling in MiXCR, and kept productive beta chains. Entries that share a CDR3 protein sequence are merged under the most common genes and DNA. In this sample the table shows 65,000 to 90,000 distinct CDR3 sequences, 5% of which occur a single time. The ten largest clones represent roughly 7.1% of the sample. This chain is built from TRBV7-2 and TRBJ1-4; TRBD1 could be the D gene, as 6 bases match. The sequence derives from a female donor in good health. The CDR3 in this case is CASSLGGALDEKLFF. In nucleotide form, the sequence is TGTGCCAGCAGCTTAGGGGGGGCTTTGGATGAAAAACTGTTTTTT.